These 24 T cell receptor beta chains came from one sample sequenced in a study of blood T cell repertoires in COVID-19. Only in-frame clones appear in the TCRdb table, and some are missing; sequencing was by immunoSEQ multiplex PCR. The sample lists roughly 220,000 clones, around four fifths occurring once. Sequencing used PBMCs or T cells enriched from blood (not recorded which). All receptors derive from a man in his forties who had recovered from COVID-19.

This rearrangement joins TRBV11-3 to TRBJ2-1; 8 bases line up with TRBD1. Trimming at V came to 5 bases and at J to 10 bases, leaving 25 bases not matched to a gene. Germline V CDR1 and CDR2: SGHNT, YENEEA. This CDR3 contains 19 residues. The CDR3 region is CASSRRWQGAQVEKEEQFF. DNA for the CDR3: TGTGCCAGCAGCCGCCGATGGCAGGGGGCGCAGGTTGAGAAGGAGGAGCAGTTCTTC.

The chain recombines TRBV20-1 with TRBJ2-3; the match to TRBD2 covers 7 bases. CDR1 is DFQATT, CDR2 SNEGSKA, per germline (reference sequence). Germline trimming cut 3 bases from V and 2 bases from J; bases unmatched to any gene: 14. The CDR3 runs 17 residues. The CDR3 DNA reads TGCAGTGCTAGTGACCCCCGGACTAGAAGCCTCACAGATACGCAGTATTTT. Translated: CSASDPRTRSLTDTQYF.

This rearrangement joins TRBV3-1 (or the pseudogene TRBV3-2) to TRBJ1-2, with D tentatively TRBD1 (6 bases). Germline CDR1 reads LGHDT; CDR2 reads YNNKEL (reference sequence). The germline V and J ends were trimmed by 4 bases and 6 bases, with 12 bases remaining between them. This CDR3 has 13 amino acids. The CDR3 protein is CASSLQGENGYTF. The CDR3 DNA reads TGTGCCAGCAGCCTACAGGGCGAGAATGGCTACACCTTC.

The rearrangement joins TRBV6-5 to TRBJ2-7, with TRBD2 identical over 13 bases. This CDR3 comprises 12 residues. Germline lookup yields CDR1 MNHEY and CDR2 SVGAGI. Trimming cost V 6 bases and J 7 bases; bases outside gene matches: 0. The CDR3 sequence is CASRLAGGEQYF. As DNA, the CDR3 is TGTGCCAGCAGACTAGCGGGGGGGGAGCAGTACTTC.

J is TRBJ2-5 and V is TRBV4-2, with TRBD2 identical over 8 bases. The CDR3 loop spans 18 amino acids. Looked up from germline, CDR1 is LGHNA and CDR2 is YNFKEQ. V gave up 0 bases and J gave up 5 bases; unmatched junction bases: 14. CDR3 in DNA: TGTGCCAGCAGCCAAGACCCACTAGCGGATGCCACGCAGGAGACCCAGTACTTC. The encoded protein is CASSQDPLADATQETQYF.

This clone was detected only once. This chain uses TRBV7-2 with TRBJ1-1, with D perhaps TRBD1 (6 bases). Germline V gene data show CDR1 as SGHTA and CDR2 as FQGNSA. The CDR3 is made up of 14 amino acids. The ends were cut back, 5 bases at V and 6 bases at J, with 16 bases in the middle. The CDR3 DNA reads TGTGCCAGCAGCGTTCTGAGGGGGACCCCTGAAGCTTTCTTT. This translates into CASSVLRGTPEAFF.

This chain joins TRBV9 and TRBJ2-1; maybe TRBD2 (6 bases). This CDR3 has 14 amino acids. V gave up 3 bases and J gave up 6 bases, with 13 bases separating them. In germline, CDR1 is SGDLS, CDR2 YYNGEE. The CDR3 DNA reads TGTGCCAGCAGCGGCCTGGGACTTATCAATGAGCAGTTCTTC. It encodes CASSGLGLINEQFF.

The chain links TRBV29-1 to TRBJ2-5; TRBD2 matches at 11 bases. Germline CDR1 SQVTM, CDR2 ANQGSEA. V was clipped by 3 bases and J by 4 bases; unmatched bases: 7. The CDR3 consists of 15 residues. CDR3 DNA sequence: TGCAGCGTTGACGTTGTAGCGGGAGGGAGAGAGACCCAGTACTTC. Translating gives CSVDVVAGGRETQYF.

The rearrangement uses TRBV7-9 and TRBJ1-4; TRBD1 aligns across 9 bases. There are 14 residues in the CDR3. V trimming: 4 bases; J trimming: 10 bases; junction bases outside the gene matches: 7. Germline V gene lookup returns CDR1 SEHNR and CDR2 FQNEAQ (reference sequence). DNA of the CDR3: TGTGCCAGCAGCTCCACAGGGGGCCCTGGAAAACTGTTTTTT. Its protein is CASSSTGGPGKLFF.

The CDR3 DNA reads TGTGCCAGCAGCCCACCGGGACAGGGTTACACTGAAGCTTTCTTT. This encodes CASSPPGQGYTEAFF. The rearrangement uses TRBV7-9 and TRBJ1-1; 9 bases map to TRBD1. From germline, CDR1 is SEHNR and CDR2 FQNEAQ (reference sequence). V shed 5 bases and J 3 bases; nucleotides not matched to a gene: 7. This CDR3 region has 15 residues.

The rearrangement joins TRBV18 to TRBJ2-7, with 9 bases lining up with TRBD2. The V segment lost 0 bases and the J segment 2 bases; nucleotides outside the gene matches: 2. The germline gives CDR1 KGHSH, CDR2 LQKENI. This CDR3 region has 15 residues. The CDR3 DNA is TGTGCCAGCTCACCACCTTCTAGCGGGACCTACGAGCAGTACTTC. It translates to CASSPPSSGTYEQYF.

The V call is TRBV9, the J call TRBJ2-1; TRBD1 is a possible D gene (5 bases). This CDR3 spans 16 amino acids. V was pared by 0 bases and J by 9 bases, with 19 bases between. Germline V gene data show CDR1 as SGDLS and CDR2 as YYNGEE. CDR3 in DNA: TGTGCCAGCAGCGTAGTCCCCTTAGGGGCAAGAGGTGAGCAGTTCTTC. Protein product: CASSVVPLGARGEQFF.

V and J are TRBV7-2 and TRBJ2-1; D may be TRBD2 (5 bases). The CDR3 runs 15 residues. V dropped 4 bases and J dropped 4 bases, with 14 bases sitting between them. The germline V gene encodes CDR1 SGHTA and CDR2 FQGNSA. The CDR3: CASSSRTLPYNEQFF. The CDR3 nucleotides are TGTGCCAGCAGCTCAAGGACTTTGCCGTACAATGAGCAGTTCTTC.

This chain joins TRBV18 and TRBJ2-1; 9 bases are a match to TRBD2. Germline CDR1 is KGHSH and CDR2 is LQKENI. The V gene end was trimmed by 1 base and the J gene end by 9 bases; junction bases not matched to a gene: 10. The CDR3 loop spans 16 amino acids. The CDR3 loop reads CASSPLRIAGVGEQFF. Written as DNA, the CDR3 is TGTGCCAGCTCACCACTACGGATAGCGGGAGTAGGTGAGCAGTTCTTC.

CDR3 DNA: TGTGCCAGCAGCTTGGCCATCTCCCAGACAGATACGCAGTATTTT. Translation gives CASSLAISQTDTQYF. The chain combines TRBV5-5 with TRBJ2-3, with D unresolved. The CDR3 sequence is 15 residues long. V was pared by 0 bases and J by 3 bases, with 11 bases between. In germline, CDR1 is SGHKS, CDR2 YYEKEE (reference sequence).

This clone came up a few times. The rearrangement joins TRBV5-4 to TRBJ1-1; no reliable D call. The CDR3 consists of 12 residues. Germline assignment: CDR1 SGHNT and CDR2 YYREEE (reference sequence). Trimming took 6 bases from V and 1 from J, leaving 7 bases between them. The CDR3 reads CASIARNTEAFF. The CDR3 DNA is TGTGCCAGCATCGCGAGGAACACTGAAGCTTTCTTT.

CDR3 sequence reads: CASSLDRGLSPLHF. The CDR3 DNA reads as TGTGCCAGCAGCTTAGACAGGGGGCTCTCACCCCTCCACTTT. This chain connects TRBV7-8 to TRBJ1-6; the match to TRBD1 covers 9 bases. The CDR3 sequence is 14 residues long. Germline CDR1 SGHVS, CDR2 FQNEAQ. Germline trimming cut 1 base from V and 10 bases from J; bases unmatched to any gene: 2.

This chain links TRBV11-2 with TRBJ1-3, with D hard to call. V was trimmed by 1 base and J by 0 bases, leaving 7 bases between them. The CDR3 sequence is 15 residues long. Germline V gene lookup returns CDR1 SGHAT and CDR2 FQNNGV. CDR3 DNA sequence: TGTGCCAGCAGCTTAGCGCTCAGCTCTGGAAACACCATATATTTT. As protein: CASSLALSSGNTIYF.

This chain connects TRBV7-8 to TRBJ1-6; D is uncertain. With 3 bases removed from V and 6 bases from J, the gap between germline ends came to 12 bases. Germline V gives CDR1 SGHVS, CDR2 FQNEAQ. The CDR3 runs 15 residues. The CDR3 DNA reads TGTGCCAGCAGCTTGAAGAATCCGAGTAATTCACCCCTCCACTTT. Protein sequence: CASSLKNPSNSPLHF.

The J gene is TRBJ2-7, the V gene TRBV7-3, with 15 nucleotides matching TRBD2. J lost 5 bases, V lost 5 bases, and 7 bases had no gene match. CDR3 length: 16 amino acids. Germline CDR1 and CDR2: SGHTA and FQGTGA. Here the CDR3 DNA reads TGTGCCAGCAGCCCAACCGGACTAGCGGGAGGGAACGAGCAGTACTTC. This translates into CASSPTGLAGGNEQYF. Based on the CDR3 plus reference TRBV7-3 and TRBJ2-7, the full variable domain is GAGVSQTPSNKVTEKGKYVELRCDPISGHTALYWYRQSLGQGPEFLIYFQGTGAADDSGLPNDRFFAVRPEGSVSTLKIQRTERGDSAVYLCASSPTGLAGGNEQYFGPGTRLTVT.

The V and J genes are TRBV4-3 and TRBJ2-2; 11 bases match TRBD1. CDR3 size: 17 residues. The V segment lost 2 bases and the J segment 5 bases; nucleotides outside the gene matches: 7. Germline V gives CDR1 LGHNA, CDR2 YSLEER. CDR3 region: CASSQPGDRGLTGELFF. CDR3 DNA sequence: TGCGCCAGCAGCCAACCTGGGGACAGGGGGTTAACCGGGGAGCTGTTTTTT.

CDR3 in amino acids: CASSGGDRGFGEQYF. The CDR3 region has the DNA TGTGCCAGCAGCGGGGGGGACAGGGGCTTCGGCGAGCAGTACTTC. The rearrangement links TRBV9 to TRBJ2-7; TRBD1 agrees at 10 bases. The CDR3 has 15 residues. V lost 3 bases, J lost 6 bases, and 9 bases stayed unmatched. Germline V gene sequence: CDR1 SGDLS, CDR2 YYNGEE. Full variable domain (remainder filled in from reference TRBV9 and TRBJ2-7): DSGVTQTPKHLITATGQRVTLRCSPRSGDLSVYWYQQSLDQGLQFLIQYYNGEERAKGNILERFSAQQFPDLHSELNLSSLELGDSALYFCASSGGDRGFGEQYFGPGTRLTVT.

The chain couples TRBV4-3 to TRBJ2-5, with TRBD1 as a possible D gene (5 bases). Germline CDR1 and CDR2: LGHNA and YSLEER. The CDR3 length is 18 residues. V was trimmed by 1 base and J by 0 bases, leaving 18 bases between them. For the CDR3, the DNA is TGCGCCAGCAGCCAAGGGGGCGGCCACTCAGACTACCAAGAGACCCAGTACTTC. It codes for CASSQGGGHSDYQETQYF.

The chain employs TRBV19 and TRBJ2-5; 9 nucleotides align to TRBD1. The CDR3 loop spans 15 amino acids. J gave up 1 base and V 6 bases, and 6 bases lay outside the gene matches. Germline V gives CDR1 LNHDA, CDR2 SQIVND (reference sequence). CDR3 coding DNA: TGTGCCAGTAGAAAGGGACAGGGTATCCAAGAGACCCAGTACTTC. As protein: CASRKGQGIQETQYF.